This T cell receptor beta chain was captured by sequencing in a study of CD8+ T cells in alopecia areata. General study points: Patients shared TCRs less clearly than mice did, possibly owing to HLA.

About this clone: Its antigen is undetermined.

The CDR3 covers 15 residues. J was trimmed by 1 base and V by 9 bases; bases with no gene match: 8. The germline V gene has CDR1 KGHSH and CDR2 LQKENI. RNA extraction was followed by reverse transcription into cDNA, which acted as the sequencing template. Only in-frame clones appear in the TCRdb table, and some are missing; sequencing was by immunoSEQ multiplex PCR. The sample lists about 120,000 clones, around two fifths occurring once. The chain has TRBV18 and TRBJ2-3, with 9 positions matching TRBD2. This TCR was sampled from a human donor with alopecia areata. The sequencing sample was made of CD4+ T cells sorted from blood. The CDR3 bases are TGTGCCAGTGATCGAATAGCGGGGGGCACAGATACGCAGTATTTT. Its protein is CASDRIAGGTDTQYF.